These T cell receptor beta chains were read from a single sample in a study of blood T cells in healthy people across ages. TCRdb re-analysed the 5' RACE reads in MiXCR, keeping a single row per CDR3 protein. Here the sample spans over 1,300,000 distinct CDR3 sequences, around 59% being singletons. Material for sequencing was blood. Every receptor here comes from a man younger than 35 in good health. Both conserved end residues are part of each CDR3. The order of the fields is J gene, V gene, CDR3 protein.

j_call: TRBJ1-2
v_call: TRBV6-5
cdr3_aa: CASSSPGEIYGYTF

j_call: -
v_call: TRBV20-1
cdr3_aa: CSARESSKTQYF

j_call: TRBJ1-2
v_call: TRBV7-2
cdr3_aa: CATSFSGAQANYGYTF

j_call: TRBJ2-1
v_call: TRBV7-9
cdr3_aa: CASSLAQGPSDEQFF

j_call: TRBJ2-7
v_call: TRBV10-3
cdr3_aa: CAIRIPQGDEQYF

j_call: TRBJ2-1
v_call: TRBV20-1
cdr3_aa: CSALDLVRGGREQFF

j_call: TRBJ1-2
v_call: TRBV2
cdr3_aa: CASRVGTGPYYGYTF

j_call: TRBJ1-1
v_call: TRBV29-1
cdr3_aa: CSVQQAQNTEAFF

j_call: -
v_call: TRBV25-1
cdr3_aa: CASSDSLEQYF

j_call: TRBJ2-1
v_call: TRBV7-2
cdr3_aa: CASSRGLALSSYNEQFF

j_call: TRBJ2-7
v_call: TRBV12-3/TRBV12-4
cdr3_aa: CASSRPGQPAFEQYF

j_call: TRBJ2-7
v_call: TRBV20-1
cdr3_aa: CSASLAGAYEQYF

j_call: TRBJ2-1
v_call: TRBV6-5
cdr3_aa: CATSGLAGNEQFF

j_call: TRBJ2-5
v_call: TRBV14
cdr3_aa: CASSQEKGIKKTQYF

j_call: TRBJ1-5
v_call: TRBV4-1
cdr3_aa: CASSQEDIRGRDSNQPQHF

j_call: TRBJ1-4
v_call: TRBV14
cdr3_aa: CASSQGFTSGEKLFF

j_call: -
v_call: TRBV20-1
cdr3_aa: CSARDLSGGAIYEQYF

j_call: TRBJ2-4
v_call: TRBV7-2
cdr3_aa: CASSPGQVAKNIQYF

j_call: TRBJ2-6
v_call: TRBV15
cdr3_aa: CATSRAQGSGANVLTF

j_call: TRBJ2-1
v_call: TRBV20-1
cdr3_aa: CSARDVLRNEQFF

j_call: TRBJ1-5
v_call: TRBV12-3/TRBV12-4
cdr3_aa: CASSLGQGVRNQPQHF

j_call: TRBJ2-7
v_call: TRBV10-3
cdr3_aa: CAIRDNRDILYF

j_call: TRBJ1-5
v_call: TRBV4-2
cdr3_aa: CASSQVGTPQHF

j_call: TRBJ1-2
v_call: TRBV2
cdr3_aa: CASVDRSYGYTF

j_call: TRBJ2-7
v_call: TRBV11-2
cdr3_aa: CASSLERTGLAYEQYF

j_call: TRBJ2-4
v_call: TRBV25-1
cdr3_aa: CASSTGGGDIQYF